Listed below are T cell receptor beta chains from one sample, sequenced in a study of blood T cells in healthy people across ages. TCRdb passed the 5' RACE reads through MiXCR, listing each CDR3 protein once. Of roughly 1,500,000 distinct CDR3 sequences detected, about 31% appear once; the ten largest clones hold roughly 12%. The sequenced sample consisted of blood. These receptors were taken from a woman between 25 and 40 years old in good health. CDR3s include the opening cysteine and the closing phenylalanine or tryptophan. The D gene is left open where the match is weak. Clone size is not always given. Where it is, it says once, few, many or a class for expanded clones.

D gene	clone size	V gene	J gene	CDR3 DNA	CDR3 protein
TRBD2	few	TRBV10-1	TRBJ2-3	TGCACCAGTGCGGGAGGGCTGTCAGATACGCAGTATTTT	CTSAGGLSDTQYF
.	few	TRBV15	TRBJ1-4	TGTGCCACCAGCAGAGGCGCAGGGGCAATTAATGAAAAACTGTTTTTT	CATSRGAGAINEKLFF
TRBD2	many	TRBV20-1	TRBJ2-7	TGCAGTGCGCAACCTGATGGTAGCGGGAGGGCCTACGAGCAGTACTTC	CSAQPDGSGRAYEQYF
TRBD2	.	TRBV28	TRBJ2-3	TGTGCCAGCAGTTATACTAGCGGGAGCGGGGCCACAGATACGCAGTATTTT	CASSYTSGSGATDTQYF
TRBD2	.	TRBV20-1	TRBJ2-5	TGCAGTGCTAGAAGCGCTTCGACTAGCCAAGGGGCCCAGTACTTC	CSARSASTSQGAQYF
TRBD1	.	TRBV28	TRBJ2-1	TGTGCCAGCAGAAGGACAGGGGGATTCGATGAGCAGTTCTTC	CASRRTGGFDEQFF
.	few	TRBV29-1	TRBJ1-5	TGCAGCGTTGGCCCCGGACTCAATCAGCCCCAGCATTTT	CSVGPGLNQPQHF
.	few	TRBV5-8	TRBJ2-1	TGTGCCAGCAGCGTTCAGGGGTCTAACTACAATGAGCAGTTCTTC	CASSVQGSNYNEQFF
.	few	TRBV15	TRBJ1-2	TGTGCCACCAGCAGTACAAATTACTATGGCTACACCTTC	CATSSTNYYGYTF
.	few	TRBV20-1	TRBJ2-4	TGCAGTGCTAGAGGACTAGTTGGCATTCAGTACTTC	CSARGLVGIQYF
TRBD2	few	TRBV20-1	TRBJ2-1	TGCAGTGCTGCGGGAGTGACCTACAATGAGCAGTTCTTC	CSAAGVTYNEQFF
.	.	TRBV15	TRBJ1-4	TGTGCCACCAGCAGAGATTTTACAGGGCCTGTTGAAAAACTGTTTTTT	CATSRDFTGPVEKLFF
.	.	TRBV29-1	TRBJ1-2	TGCAGCGCCCTCATTGGACAGCACAAGGGGAGCCTCGATGGCTACACCTTC	CSALIGQHKGSLDGYTF
.	few	TRBV3-1	TRBJ2-2	TGTGCCAGTGGGGCAGGTACGAACACCGGGGAGCTGTTTTTT	CASGAGTNTGELFF
TRBD2	.	TRBV20-1	TRBJ2-1	TGCAGTGCTAGACCAGCGGGGAGTTCCTACAATGAGCAGTTCTTC	CSARPAGSSYNEQFF
.	.	TRBV6-5	TRBJ2-2	TGTGCCAGCAGTTACTCCCAGGCCTTTACCGGGGAGCTGTTTTTT	CASSYSQAFTGELFF
TRBD1	.	TRBV5-1	TRBJ2-1	TGCGCCAGCAGCGCTCCGGGACAGGGGGGCTCCTACAATGAGCAGTTCTTC	CASSAPGQGGSYNEQFF
.	.	TRBV20-1	TRBJ1-2	TGCAGTGCTAGAGATTCGGCAGGGCAGGGCTACACCTTC	CSARDSAGQGYTF
TRBD1	few	TRBV7-8	TRBJ1-4	TGTGCCAGCAGCTTAGCACGGACAGGGTCGGAACTGTTTTTT	CASSLARTGSELFF
TRBD2	.	TRBV5-1	TRBJ2-1	TGCGCCAGCAGCCCCCCGGGACTAGCCCTGGGACACAATGAGCAGTTCTTC	CASSPPGLALGHNEQFF
TRBD1	few	TRBV27	TRBJ1-5	TGTGCCAGCAGTCCATGGACAGGGGGCATCAATCAGCCCCAGCATTTT	CASSPWTGGINQPQHF
.	.	TRBV2	TRBJ2-5	TGTGCCAGCAGTGAGATTGGCGAGACCCAGTACTTC	CASSEIGETQYF
TRBD1	few	TRBV3-1	TRBJ1-2	TGTGCCAGCAGCCATCTCAGGGGGACTTATGGCTACACCTTC	CASSHLRGTYGYTF
.	.	TRBV6-1	TRBJ2-7	TGTGCCAGCAGTGAACTTTGGCTGGAGGAAACCTACGAGCAGTACTTC	CASSELWLEETYEQYF
.	.	TRBV5-5	TRBJ2-1	TGTACCAGCAGCTTGGTGCCTAGCACCCCCTACAATGAGCAGTTCTTC	CTSSLVPSTPYNEQFF
.	.	TRBV3-1	TRBJ1-2	TGTGCCAGCAGCGGTTGGTCTTCGGGAGCGAACTATGGCTACACCTTC	CASSGWSSGANYGYTF
.	few	TRBV28	TRBJ2-7	TGTGCCAGCAGTTTGATTGGCAGACGCGAGCAGTACTTC	CASSLIGRREQYF
.	.	TRBV18	TRBJ2-7	TGTGCCAGCTCTCACGGGGGAGGCTACGAGCAGTACTTC	CASSHGGGYEQYF
.	few	TRBV4-1	TRBJ2-1	TGCGCCAGCAGCGGGGATACCCTTAGTTCCAATGAGCAGTTCTTC	CASSGDTLSSNEQFF
TRBD2	few	TRBV27	TRBJ2-7	TGTGCCAGCAGAGCGGGAGTTTCGGACGAGCAGTACTTC	CASRAGVSDEQYF
.	.	TRBV29-1	TRBJ2-3	TGCAGCGTTGAAAGAGCGGGAGATACGCAGTATTTT	CSVERAGDTQYF